These T cell receptor beta chains were read from a single sample in a study of OX40 agonist ivuxolimab in advanced cancers. Some clones are missing from TCRdb's copy, which holds only in-frame ones; the method was immunoSEQ multiplex PCR. This table has 57,000 or so clones, around 89% appearing once. The sequencing here drew on CD4+ or CD8+ T cells sorted from blood, taken in a trial of the OX40 agonist ivuxolimab. These TCRs come from an adult with an advanced solid tumor such as melanoma, head and neck, liver or kidney cancer. The CDR3 runs from the conserved cysteine through the conserved F or W. D genes are given only for firm matches. Expanded clones get a size class; other rows say once, few or many, or leave the size out.

size: NA
V: TRBV13
J: TRBJ2-1
D: TRBD2
length: 16
DNA: TGTGCCAGCAGCTTATATAGCGGGAGATTTGAGAATGAGCAGTTCTTC
CDR3: CASSLYSGRFENEQFF

size: NA
V: TRBV14
J: TRBJ2-7
D: TRBD1
length: 19
DNA: TGTGCCAGCAGCCAAGATGAATGGTTCGGGACAGATGGCTCCTACGAGCAGTACTTC
CDR3: CASSQDEWFGTDGSYEQYF

size: NA
V: TRBV11-2
J: TRBJ1-5
D: TRBD1
length: 15
DNA: TGTGCCAGCAGCCTGGGACAGGGGGGCAATCAGCCCCAGCATTTT
CDR3: CASSLGQGGNQPQHF

size: NA
V: TRBV28
J: TRBJ2-3
D: TRBD2
length: 15
DNA: TGTGCCAGCAGTTTGGCTAGCGGGAGGGAAGATACGCAGTATTTT
CDR3: CASSLASGREDTQYF

size: NA
V: TRBV7-9
J: TRBJ2-2
D: TRBD2
length: 15
DNA: TGTGCCAGCAGCATAATAGCGGGAGCGGACGGGGAGCTGTTTTTT
CDR3: CASSIIAGADGELFF

size: NA
V: TRBV7-9
J: TRBJ1-2
D: TRBD1
length: 16
DNA: TGTGCCAGCAGCTCTGAGCCGGGACAGGGGTCCTATGGCTACACCTTC
CDR3: CASSSEPGQGSYGYTF

size: NA
V: TRBV5-4
J: TRBJ2-2
D: NA
length: 13
DNA: TGTGCCAGCAGCTTCTGGGACACCGGGGAGCTGTTTTTT
CDR3: CASSFWDTGELFF

size: NA
V: TRBV7-6
J: TRBJ2-7
D: NA
length: 13
DNA: TGTGCCAGCAGCCCCTCGGGGGTCTACGAGCAGTACTTC
CDR3: CASSPSGVYEQYF

size: NA
V: TRBV4-3
J: TRBJ1-4
D: TRBD1
length: 18
DNA: TGCGCCAGCAGCCAAGACCTGACAGGGGGCACAACTAATGAAAAACTGTTTTTT
CDR3: CASSQDLTGGTTNEKLFF

size: NA
V: TRBV5-6
J: TRBJ1-1
D: NA
length: 14
DNA: TGTGCCAGCAGCTTGGGGCAGAGTAACACTGAAGCTTTCTTT
CDR3: CASSLGQSNTEAFF

size: few
V: TRBV7-9
J: TRBJ1-5
D: NA
length: 14
DNA: TGTGCCAGCAGCGCGGACGGACGCAATCAGCCCCAGCATTTT
CDR3: CASSADGRNQPQHF

size: NA
V: TRBV4-3
J: TRBJ2-3
D: TRBD2
length: 16
DNA: TGCGCCAGCAGCCAAGATCGAGCGGGAGGGGCAGATACGCAGTATTTT
CDR3: CASSQDRAGGADTQYF

size: NA
V: TRBV11-3
J: TRBJ2-3
D: TRBD1
length: 17
DNA: TGTGCCAGCAGCTCCCGGACAGGGGGCGGCGGCACAGATACGCAGTATTTT
CDR3: CASSSRTGGGGTDTQYF

size: NA
V: TRBV15
J: TRBJ2-1
D: NA
length: 16
DNA: TGTGCCACCAGCGAACCCGACCGTGCCTCCTACAATGAGCAGTTCTTC
CDR3: CATSEPDRASYNEQFF

size: NA
V: TRBV5-4
J: TRBJ2-3
D: NA
length: 14
DNA: TGTGCCAGCAGCTTGGGTTTGGGGGCAGATACGCAGTATTTT
CDR3: CASSLGLGADTQYF

size: NA
V: TRBV6-5
J: TRBJ2-5
D: TRBD1
length: 16
DNA: TGTGCCAGCAGTTACCGGGACAGATCCCCCGAAGAGACCCAGTACTTC
CDR3: CASSYRDRSPEETQYF

size: NA
V: TRBV20-1
J: TRBJ2-1
D: NA
length: 11
DNA: TGCAGTGCTAATAGCTTAAATGAGCAGTTCTTC
CDR3: CSANSLNEQFF

size: NA
V: TRBV9
J: TRBJ1-4
D: NA
length: 15
DNA: TGTGCCAGCAGCCCTACAGGGCAGGCTAATGAAAAACTGTTTTTT
CDR3: CASSPTGQANEKLFF

size: NA
V: TRBV7-9
J: TRBJ2-7
D: NA
length: 13
DNA: TGTGCCAGCAGCTTAGACCTCTCCTACGAGCAGTACTTC
CDR3: CASSLDLSYEQYF

size: NA
V: TRBV4-3
J: TRBJ1-1
D: NA
length: 15
DNA: TGCGCCAGCAGCCAAGGTACGGGGACGAACACTGAAGCTTTCTTT
CDR3: CASSQGTGTNTEAFF

size: NA
V: TRBV19
J: TRBJ2-6
D: NA
length: 14
DNA: TGTGCCAGTAGTCTTTTCCCTGGGGCCAACGTCCTGACTTTC
CDR3: CASSLFPGANVLTF

size: NA
V: TRBV9
J: TRBJ2-7
D: TRBD1
length: 14
DNA: TGTGCCAGCAGCCCCCGGGACAGGGCCCACGAGCAGTACTTC
CDR3: CASSPRDRAHEQYF

size: NA
V: TRBV7-9
J: TRBJ2-7
D: NA
length: 15
DNA: TGCGCCAGCAGCCCCATCGGGGGCAATGCCTACGAGCAGTACTTC
CDR3: CASSPIGGNAYEQYF

size: NA
V: TRBV5-4
J: TRBJ2-2
D: NA
length: 14
DNA: TGTGCCAGCAGCTTCTACTGGAACACCGGGGAGCTGTTTTTT
CDR3: CASSFYWNTGELFF

size: NA
V: TRBV28
J: TRBJ1-3
D: NA
length: 17
DNA: TGTGCCAGCAGTTTTTTGAAGGGGGGGACCTCTGGAAACACCATATATTTT
CDR3: CASSFLKGGTSGNTIYF

size: NA
V: TRBV7-9
J: TRBJ2-7
D: TRBD2
length: 13
DNA: TGTGCCAGCAGCGGGACTAGCCGATACGAGCAGTACTTC
CDR3: CASSGTSRYEQYF

size: NA
V: TRBV27
J: TRBJ2-7
D: TRBD1
length: 15
DNA: TGTGCCAGCAGTTTTGAACCGGGACAGGTTTACGAGCAGTACTTC
CDR3: CASSFEPGQVYEQYF

size: NA
V: TRBV7-9
J: TRBJ1-1
D: NA
length: 13
DNA: TGTGCCAGCAGCATCGGGGGCACCACTGAAGCTTTCTTT
CDR3: CASSIGGTTEAFF

size: NA
V: TRBV4-3
J: TRBJ2-1
D: NA
length: 12
DNA: TGCGCCAGCAGCCTAGACGACAATGAGCAGTTCTTC
CDR3: CASSLDDNEQFF

size: NA
V: TRBV6-1
J: TRBJ2-5
D: NA
length: 15
DNA: TGTGCCAGCATGGGCGACTCAGGGTCCGGGGGGACCCAGTACTTC
CDR3: CASMGDSGSGGTQYF

size: NA
V: TRBV5-5
J: TRBJ2-7
D: TRBD1
length: 14
DNA: TGTGCCAGCAGCTACCGCCGGGACAGCTACGAGCAGTACTTC
CDR3: CASSYRRDSYEQYF

size: few
V: TRBV5-1
J: TRBJ2-7
D: NA
length: 12
DNA: TGCGCCAGCAGCTCGGGGACCTACGAGCAGTACTTC
CDR3: CASSSGTYEQYF

size: NA
V: TRBV18
J: TRBJ1-1
D: NA
length: 11
DNA: TGTGCCAGCTCACCACTTACTGAAGCTTTCTTT
CDR3: CASSPLTEAFF

size: NA
V: TRBV19
J: TRBJ1-2
D: NA
length: 14
DNA: TGTGCCAGTAGTATTACGCCCGGGGGTTATGGCTACACCTTC
CDR3: CASSITPGGYGYTF

size: NA
V: TRBV15
J: TRBJ2-7
D: TRBD1
length: 15
DNA: TGTGCCACCAGCGTAGACCGGGACAGGGCCAAAGAGCAGTACTTC
CDR3: CATSVDRDRAKEQYF

size: few
V: TRBV27
J: TRBJ2-3
D: NA
length: 16
DNA: TGTGCCAGCAGTTCTCGGGGTAGCGGTGTAACAGATACGCAGTATTTT
CDR3: CASSSRGSGVTDTQYF

size: NA
V: TRBV7-3
J: TRBJ2-1
D: TRBD2
length: 14
DNA: TGTGCCAGCAGTCAGTTAGCGGGGGACAATGAGCAGTTCTTC
CDR3: CASSQLAGDNEQFF

size: NA
V: TRBV19
J: TRBJ2-2
D: NA
length: 14
DNA: TGTGCCAGTAAAGTTGTGGGGGACACCGGGGAGCTGTTTTTT
CDR3: CASKVVGDTGELFF

size: once
V: TRBV6-5
J: TRBJ1-1
D: NA
length: 15
DNA: TGTGCCAGCAGTTACCTCCCCCGGGACTTGACTGAAGCTTTCTTT
CDR3: CASSYLPRDLTEAFF

size: NA
V: TRBV7-2
J: TRBJ2-7
D: NA
length: 14
DNA: TGTGCCAGCAGCTTAGCCGCAGGGTATTACGAGCAGTACTTC
CDR3: CASSLAAGYYEQYF

size: NA
V: TRBV4-3
J: TRBJ1-1
D: NA
length: 14
DNA: TGCGCCAGCAGCCCTCGGGAGGGAAACACTGAAGCTTTCTTT
CDR3: CASSPREGNTEAFF

size: NA
V: TRBV7-2
J: TRBJ2-3
D: TRBD2
length: 14
DNA: TGTGCCAGCAGGGTAGCGGGTGTCACAGATACGCAGTATTTT
CDR3: CASRVAGVTDTQYF

size: NA
V: TRBV15
J: TRBJ2-5
D: TRBD1
length: 15
DNA: TGTGCCACCAGCTTGACAGGGAGCAACCAAGAGACCCAGTACTTC
CDR3: CATSLTGSNQETQYF

size: once
V: TRBV6-6
J: TRBJ2-1
D: NA
length: 14
DNA: TGTGCCAGCAGTTACGGGGACTCAGGGAATGAGCAGTTCTTC
CDR3: CASSYGDSGNEQFF

size: NA
V: TRBV27
J: TRBJ1-2
D: TRBD1
length: 15
DNA: TGTGCCAGCAGTCTTATTTCGACAGGGTTGGATGGCTACACCTTC
CDR3: CASSLISTGLDGYTF

size: NA
V: TRBV4-1
J: TRBJ1-5
D: NA
length: 14
DNA: TGCGCCAGCAGTCCGGCCAGAGGGTTTCAGCCCCAGCATTTT
CDR3: CASSPARGFQPQHF

size: NA
V: TRBV9
J: TRBJ1-5
D: NA
length: 14
DNA: TGTGCCAGCAGCGTCGACAGTAGCAATCAGCCCCAGCATTTT
CDR3: CASSVDSSNQPQHF

size: NA
V: TRBV27
J: TRBJ1-1
D: NA
length: 16
DNA: TGTGCCAGCAGTCCGGAGGTGGGTTGGGGGAACACTGAAGCTTTCTTT
CDR3: CASSPEVGWGNTEAFF

size: NA
V: TRBV4-3
J: TRBJ2-4
D: TRBD1
length: 17
DNA: TGCGCCAGCAGCCAAGACAAAACGACAGGGAGCAAAAACATTCAGTACTTC
CDR3: CASSQDKTTGSKNIQYF

size: NA
V: TRBV9
J: TRBJ2-7
D: NA
length: 13
DNA: TGTGCCAGCAGCGCCTACCCCCAATACGAGCAGTACTTC
CDR3: CASSAYPQYEQYF

size: NA
V: TRBV4-3
J: TRBJ1-5
D: NA
length: 15
DNA: TGCGCCAGCAGCCAAGAGATAACATTTAATCAGCCCCAGCATTTT
CDR3: CASSQEITFNQPQHF

size: NA
V: TRBV4-3
J: TRBJ2-7
D: TRBD2
length: 17
DNA: TGCGCCAGCAGCCAAGAGATGGGGACTAGGGAACCCTACGAGCAGTACTTC
CDR3: CASSQEMGTREPYEQYF

size: once
V: TRBV19
J: TRBJ2-7
D: TRBD2
length: 14
DNA: TGTGCCAGTAGTATTACACTAGCGGGCTACGAGCAGTACTTC
CDR3: CASSITLAGYEQYF